The 4 T cell receptor beta chains given below trace back to one sample, sequenced in a study of graft-versus-host responses after intestinal transplantation. These receptors have no identified antigens. Method: immunoSEQ multiplex PCR; TCRdb's copy keeps in-frame clones and lacks some. This table has about 89,000 clones, roughly 90% appearing once. The sample here was unstimulated CD4+ T cells sorted from spleen or lymph node cells, taken before intestinal transplant. All receptors derive from a human donor who received an intestinal transplant.

This clone was counted once. The V and J genes are TRBV9 and TRBJ2-5; D may be TRBD2 (6 bases). Deletions cut 4 bases from V and 0 bases from J, with 16 bases between. The V gene's germline CDR1 is SGDLS and CDR2 YYNGEE. The CDR3 runs 16 residues. The CDR3 protein is CASSFRPAGNQETQYF. The CDR3 nucleotides read TGTGCCAGCAGCTTCCGTCCCGCGGGGAACCAAGAGACCCAGTACTTC.

V gene TRBV5-1 combines with J gene TRBJ1-1; D remains unclear. The CDR3 has 16 residues. Trimming cost V 0 bases and J 1 base, with 13 bases left between them. The germline gives CDR1 SGHRS, CDR2 YFSETQ. CDR3 DNA: TGCGCCAGCAGCTTGGAGCCCCCAGTGAAGAACACTGAAGCTTTCTTT. It specifies CASSLEPPVKNTEAFF.

The chain is built from TRBV27 and TRBJ2-3; TRBD2 matches at 7 bases. The V gene's germline CDR1 is MNHEY and CDR2 SMNVEV (reference sequence). The CDR3 is 16 residues long. Trimming removed 6 bases from V and 4 bases from J; junction bases left unmatched: 13. Here the CDR3 DNA reads TGTGCCAGCAGCCCCTTCGCGGGAGCCCCCCCAGATACGCAGTATTTT. Its protein product is CASSPFAGAPPDTQYF.

V gene TRBV4-2 combines with J gene TRBJ2-1; the match to TRBD2 covers 8 bases. The CDR3 is 17 residues long. Losses at the gene ends were 1 base for V and 4 bases for J; bases not matched to a gene: 9. Germline CDR1 is LGHNA and CDR2 is YNFKEQ. CDR3 sequence: CASSQGQRASGYNEQFF. CDR3 DNA: TGTGCCAGCAGCCAAGGGCAGCGGGCTAGCGGGTACAATGAGCAGTTCTTC.